Listed below are T cell receptor beta chains from one sample, sequenced in a study of PD-L1 blockade in urothelial cancer. The table came from immunoSEQ multiplex PCR; TCRdb's copy has only in-frame clones and leaves some out. The sample lists 42,000 or so clones, 82% occurring once. The sample was PBMCs, taken around atezolizumab (anti-PD-L1) treatment. The receptors derive from a man aged 60 to 75 with urothelial cancer. Each CDR3 is given with its conserved first and last residue. A D gene is named only where the DNA matches it firmly. Where a row states a size, it is once, few, many or the class of an expanded clone; other rows omit it.

CDR3 length	V gene	D gene	J gene	clone size	CDR3 protein	CDR3 DNA
13	TRBV19	TRBD1	TRBJ2-7	-	CASTTPNRGEQYF	TGTGCCAGTACCACCCCCAACAGGGGCGAGCAGTACTTC
13	TRBV7-2	-	TRBJ1-5	-	CASSLTIHQPQHF	TGTGCCAGCAGCTTAACTATCCATCAGCCCCAGCATTTT
16	TRBV19	TRBD2	TRBJ2-7	-	CASSKSTSGGSYEQYF	TGTGCCAGTAGCAAATCCACTAGCGGGGGCTCCTACGAGCAGTACTTC
16	TRBV28	TRBD1	TRBJ2-7	-	CASSYVTGTGDGEQYF	TGTGCCAGCAGTTACGTTACCGGGACAGGGGACGGCGAGCAGTACTTC
10	TRBV30	-	TRBJ1-2	-	CAAGQAGYTF	TGTGCTGCGGGGCAGGCTGGCTACACCTTC
15	TRBV14	-	TRBJ2-2	-	CASSHRGWGTGELFF	TGTGCCAGCAGCCACAGGGGATGGGGCACCGGGGAGCTGTTTTTT
11	TRBV27	-	TRBJ2-7	-	CASSSAGEQYF	TGTGCCAGCAGTTCGGCAGGCGAGCAGTACTTC
11	TRBV19	TRBD1	TRBJ1-2	few	CASRTGDGYTF	TGTGCCAGCAGGACAGGTGATGGCTACACCTTC
13	TRBV5-1	-	TRBJ1-5	-	CASSLGQYQPQHF	TGCGCCAGCAGCTTGGGTCAGTATCAGCCCCAGCATTTT
15	TRBV5-1	-	TRBJ2-2	-	CASNLGATNTGELFF	TGCGCCAGCAACTTGGGGGCAACGAACACCGGGGAGCTGTTTTTT